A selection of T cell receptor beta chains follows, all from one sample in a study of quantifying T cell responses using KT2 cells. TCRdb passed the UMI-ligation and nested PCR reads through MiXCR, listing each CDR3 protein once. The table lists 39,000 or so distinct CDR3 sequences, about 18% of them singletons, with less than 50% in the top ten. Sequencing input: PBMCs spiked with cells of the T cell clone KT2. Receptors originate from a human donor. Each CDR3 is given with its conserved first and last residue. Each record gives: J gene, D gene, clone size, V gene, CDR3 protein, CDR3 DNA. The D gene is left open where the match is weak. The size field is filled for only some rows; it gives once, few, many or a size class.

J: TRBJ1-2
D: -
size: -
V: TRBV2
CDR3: CASSDARPIRSGYTF
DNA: TGTGCCAGCAGTGACGCCCGCCCCATCAGGTCTGGCTACACCTTC

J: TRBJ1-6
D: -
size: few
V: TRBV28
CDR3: CASSLVRGNSPLHF
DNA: TGTGCCAGCAGTTTGGTGCGGGGAAATTCACCCCTCCACTTT

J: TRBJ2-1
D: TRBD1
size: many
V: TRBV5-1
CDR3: CASSFFDRDTNEQFF
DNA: TGCGCCAGCAGCTTCTTCGACAGGGACACCAATGAGCAGTTCTTC

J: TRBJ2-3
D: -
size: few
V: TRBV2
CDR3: CASSEVGGFGSTDTQYF
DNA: TGTGCCAGCAGTGAAGTGGGAGGCTTCGGTAGCACAGATACGCAGTATTTT

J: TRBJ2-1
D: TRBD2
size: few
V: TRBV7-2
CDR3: CASSLSRGGTGQFF
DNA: TGTGCCAGCAGCTTGAGTAGGGGAGGGACCGGGCAGTTCTTC

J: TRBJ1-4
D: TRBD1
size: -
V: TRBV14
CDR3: CASSQGDRVLNEKLFF
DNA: TGTGCCAGCAGCCAAGGAGACAGGGTTCTTAATGAAAAACTGTTTTTT

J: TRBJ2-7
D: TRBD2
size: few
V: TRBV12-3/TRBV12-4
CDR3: CASSFGGGSYEQYF
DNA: TGTGCCAGCAGTTTCGGGGGAGGGTCCTACGAGCAGTACTTC

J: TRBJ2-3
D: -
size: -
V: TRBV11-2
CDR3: CASSLGGGHTDTQYF
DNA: TGTGCCAGCAGCTTAGGCGGGGGCCACACAGATACGCAGTATTTT

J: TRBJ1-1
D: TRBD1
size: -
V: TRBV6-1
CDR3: CASILTGGFGAFF
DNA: TGTGCCAGCATCCTCACAGGGGGCTTCGGAGCTTTCTTT

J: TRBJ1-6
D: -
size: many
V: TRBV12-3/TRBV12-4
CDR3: CASSLSDSPNSPLHF
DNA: TGTGCCAGCAGTTTATCGGACAGCCCCAATTCACCCCTCCACTTT

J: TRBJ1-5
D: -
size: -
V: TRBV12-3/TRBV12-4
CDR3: CASAGRDHNQPQHF
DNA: TGTGCCAGCGCGGGCAGGGACCACAATCAGCCCCAGCATTTT

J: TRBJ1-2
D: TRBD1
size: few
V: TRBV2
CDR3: CASSDQGQGNGYTF
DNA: TGTGCCAGCAGTGATCAGGGACAGGGGAATGGCTACACCTTC

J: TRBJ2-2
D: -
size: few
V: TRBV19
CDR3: CASRPGPGHHTGELFF
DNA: TGTGCCAGTAGGCCGGGACCGGGCCACCACACCGGGGAGCTGTTTTTT

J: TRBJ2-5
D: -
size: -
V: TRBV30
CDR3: CAWSANPDSKETQYF
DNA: TGTGCCTGGAGTGCAAACCCGGACAGTAAAGAGACCCAGTACTTC

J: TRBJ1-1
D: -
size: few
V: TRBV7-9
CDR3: CASSLMPEAFF
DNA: TGTGCCAGCAGCTTGATGCCTGAAGCTTTCTTT

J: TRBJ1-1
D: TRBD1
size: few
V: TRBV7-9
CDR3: CASNAGGTEAFF
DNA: TGTGCCAGCAATGCAGGGGGCACTGAAGCTTTCTTT

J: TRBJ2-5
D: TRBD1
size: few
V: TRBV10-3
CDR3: CAISQGTGGETQYF
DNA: TGTGCCATCAGCCAGGGGACAGGGGGAGAGACCCAGTACTTC

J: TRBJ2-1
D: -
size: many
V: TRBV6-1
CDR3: CASSEAGEAYNEQFF
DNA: TGTGCCAGCAGTGAAGCGGGAGAGGCCTACAATGAGCAGTTCTTC

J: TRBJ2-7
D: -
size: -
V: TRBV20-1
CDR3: CSAKGGAYEQYF
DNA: TGCAGTGCCAAGGGGGGGGCCTACGAGCAGTACTTC

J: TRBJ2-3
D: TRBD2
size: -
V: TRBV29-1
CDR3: CSVELAGGFTDTQYF
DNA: TGCAGCGTTGAACTGGCGGGGGGATTCACAGATACGCAGTATTTT

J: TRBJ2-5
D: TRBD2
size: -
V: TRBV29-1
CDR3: CSVGRGGETQYF
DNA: TGCAGCGTTGGTCGGGGGGGGGAGACCCAGTACTTC

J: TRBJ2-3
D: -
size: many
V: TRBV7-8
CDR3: CASSLRRLAADYPLPPTDTQYF
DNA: TGTGCCAGCAGCTTGAGGCGCCTAGCAGCCGATTACCCCCTCCCCCCCACAGATACGCAGTATTTT

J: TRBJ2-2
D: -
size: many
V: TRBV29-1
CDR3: CSVEDRAQDTGELFF
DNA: TGCAGCGTTGAAGATAGGGCTCAGGACACCGGGGAGCTGTTTTTT

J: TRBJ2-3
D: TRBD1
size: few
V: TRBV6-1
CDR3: CASSPGQGTLDTQYF
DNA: TGTGCCAGCAGCCCGGGACAGGGAACTCTCGATACGCAGTATTTT

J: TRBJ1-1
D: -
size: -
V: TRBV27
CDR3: CASSLGAHRKTEAFF
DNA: TGTGCCAGCAGTTTGGGGGCCCACAGGAAGACTGAAGCTTTCTTT

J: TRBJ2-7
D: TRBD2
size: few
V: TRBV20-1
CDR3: CSASNGGVGYF
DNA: TGCAGTGCTAGTAATGGGGGGGTCGGGTACTTC

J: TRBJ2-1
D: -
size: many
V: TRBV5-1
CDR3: CASSLDQGGNEQFF
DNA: TGCGCCAGCAGCTTGGACCAGGGGGGCAATGAGCAGTTCTTC

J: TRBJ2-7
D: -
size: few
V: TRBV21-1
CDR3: CASGRRAGKVNEQYF
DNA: TGTGCCAGCGGAAGACGGGCAGGGAAAGTGAACGAGCAGTACTTC

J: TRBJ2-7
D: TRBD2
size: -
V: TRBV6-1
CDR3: CASSFAGGLYYEQYF
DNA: TGTGCCAGCAGTTTTGCGGGGGGGCTTTACTACGAGCAGTACTTC

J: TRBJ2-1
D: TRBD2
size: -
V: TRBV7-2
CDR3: CASSLIAGGPKFF
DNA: TGTGCCAGCAGCTTAATAGCGGGGGGCCCCAAGTTCTTC

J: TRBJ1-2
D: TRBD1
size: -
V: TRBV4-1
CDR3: CASSRIGTGEFGYTF
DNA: TGCGCCAGCAGCCGAATCGGGACAGGGGAGTTTGGCTACACCTTC

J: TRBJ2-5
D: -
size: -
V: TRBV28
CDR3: CASCSHALF
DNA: TGTGCCAGCTGTTCCCACGCACTATTC

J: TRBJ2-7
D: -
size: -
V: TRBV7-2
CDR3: CASSLGHLSYEQYF
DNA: TGTGCCAGCAGCTTGGGACACCTCTCCTACGAGCAGTACTTC

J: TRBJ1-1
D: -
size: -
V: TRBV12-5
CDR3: CASGEVSEVNTEAFF
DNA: TGTGCTAGTGGGGAGGTCAGTGAGGTGAACACTGAAGCTTTCTTT

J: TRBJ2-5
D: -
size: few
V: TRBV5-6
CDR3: CASSLSGSRETQYF
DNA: TGTGCCAGCAGCTTGAGTGGATCTCGTGAGACCCAGTACTTC

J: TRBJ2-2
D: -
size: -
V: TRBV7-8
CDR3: CASSFISQNTGELFF
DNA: TGTGCCAGCAGCTTTATCTCACAGAACACCGGGGAGCTGTTTTTT

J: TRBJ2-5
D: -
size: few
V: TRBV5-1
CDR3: CASSLTVQETQYF
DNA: TGCGCCAGCAGCTTAACTGTCCAAGAGACCCAGTACTTC

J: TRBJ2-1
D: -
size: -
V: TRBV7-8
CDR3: CASSSGQFNEQFF
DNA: TGTGCCAGCTCCTCGGGCCAGTTCAATGAGCAGTTCTTC

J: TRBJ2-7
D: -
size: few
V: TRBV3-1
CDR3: CASSQDLSSYEQYF
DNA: TGTGCCAGCAGCCAAGATCTTAGCTCCTACGAGCAGTACTTC

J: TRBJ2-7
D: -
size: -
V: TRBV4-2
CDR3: CASSLGKKSEQYF
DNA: TGTGCCAGCAGCCTCGGAAAAAAGAGCGAGCAGTACTTC

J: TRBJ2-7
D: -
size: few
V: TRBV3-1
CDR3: CASSQDWWGPPYEQYF
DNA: TGTGCCAGCAGCCAAGATTGGTGGGGTCCACCCTACGAGCAGTACTTC

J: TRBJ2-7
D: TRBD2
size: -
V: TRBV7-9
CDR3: CASSSTSDSYEQYF
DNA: TGTGCCAGCAGCTCCACTAGCGACTCCTACGAGCAGTACTTC

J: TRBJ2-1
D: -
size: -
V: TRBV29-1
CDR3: CSVELTAEQFF
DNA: TGCAGCGTTGAACTGACAGCTGAGCAGTTCTTC

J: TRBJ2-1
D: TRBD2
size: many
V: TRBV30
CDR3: CAWIRGGGYNEQFF
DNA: TGTGCCTGGATTAGAGGCGGGGGCTACAATGAGCAGTTCTTC

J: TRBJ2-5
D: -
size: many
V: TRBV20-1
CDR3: CSAVVLQETQYF
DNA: TGCAGTGCCGTGGTGTTACAAGAGACCCAGTACTTC

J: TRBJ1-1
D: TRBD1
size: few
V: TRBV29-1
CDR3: CSVNRGIGTEAFF
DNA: TGCAGCGTGAACAGGGGGATTGGGACTGAAGCTTTCTTT

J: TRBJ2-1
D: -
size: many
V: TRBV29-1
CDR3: CSVVGGRNEQFF
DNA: TGCAGCGTTGTTGGGGGGCGCAATGAGCAGTTCTTC

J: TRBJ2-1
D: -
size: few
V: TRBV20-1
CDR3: CSARDLGSVGAYNEQFF
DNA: TGCAGTGCTAGAGATTTAGGAAGCGTAGGTGCGTACAATGAGCAGTTCTTC

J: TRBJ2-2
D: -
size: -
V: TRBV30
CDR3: CAWSDHRGAGELFF
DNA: TGTGCCTGGAGTGATCATCGGGGTGCCGGGGAGCTGTTTTTT

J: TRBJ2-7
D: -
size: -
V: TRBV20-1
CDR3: CSARVRTDYEQYF
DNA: TGCAGTGCTAGAGTGCGGACAGACTACGAGCAGTACTTC

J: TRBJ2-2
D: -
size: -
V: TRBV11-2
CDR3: CASSSYSYQNTGELFF
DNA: TGTGCCAGCAGCTCCTACTCATATCAAAACACCGGGGAGCTGTTTTTT

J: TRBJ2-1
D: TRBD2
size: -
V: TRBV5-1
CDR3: CASSQGAGGPWDEQFF
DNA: TGCGCCAGCTCCCAAGGTGCGGGAGGCCCCTGGGATGAGCAGTTCTTC

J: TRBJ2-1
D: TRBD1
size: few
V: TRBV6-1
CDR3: CASSGGGTGDNEQFF
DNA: TGTGCCAGCAGCGGGGGGGGGACAGGGGACAATGAGCAGTTCTTC

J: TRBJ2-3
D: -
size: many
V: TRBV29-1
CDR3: CSAELVDTQYF
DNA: TGCAGCGCAGAACTAGTGGATACGCAGTATTTT

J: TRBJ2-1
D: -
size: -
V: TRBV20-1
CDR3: CSARRGRNWDEQFF
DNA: TGCAGTGCTAGGAGGGGCCGGAATTGGGATGAGCAGTTCTTC

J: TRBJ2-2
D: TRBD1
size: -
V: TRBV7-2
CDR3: CASSLRTGQGHTGELFF
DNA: TGTGCCAGCAGCCTGAGAACCGGACAGGGCCACACCGGGGAGCTGTTTTTT

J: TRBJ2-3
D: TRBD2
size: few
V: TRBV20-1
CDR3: CSASLAGVTDTQYF
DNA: TGCAGTGCTAGCCTAGCGGGGGTCACAGATACGCAGTATTTT

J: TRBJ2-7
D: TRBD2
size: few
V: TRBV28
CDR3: CASSRPGGGSYEQYF
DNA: TGTGCCAGCAGTAGGCCCGGGGGGGGCTCCTACGAGCAGTACTTC